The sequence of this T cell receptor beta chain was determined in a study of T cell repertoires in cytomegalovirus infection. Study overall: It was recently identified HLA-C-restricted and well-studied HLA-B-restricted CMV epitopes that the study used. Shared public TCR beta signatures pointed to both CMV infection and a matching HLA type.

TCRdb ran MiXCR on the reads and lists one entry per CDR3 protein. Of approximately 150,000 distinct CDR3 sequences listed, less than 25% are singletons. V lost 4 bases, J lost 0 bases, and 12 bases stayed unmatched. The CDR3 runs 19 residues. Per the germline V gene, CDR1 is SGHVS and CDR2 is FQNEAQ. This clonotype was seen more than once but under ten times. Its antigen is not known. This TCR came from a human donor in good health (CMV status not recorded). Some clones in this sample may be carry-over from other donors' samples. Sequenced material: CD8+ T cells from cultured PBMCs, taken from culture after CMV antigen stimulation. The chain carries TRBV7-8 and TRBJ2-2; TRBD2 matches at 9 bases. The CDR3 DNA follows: TGTGCCAGCAGCTCCCCCCGGGTAGCGGGGGCTTCGAACACCGGGGAGCTGTTTTTT. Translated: CASSSPRVAGASNTGELFF.